These T cell receptor beta chains were read from a single sample in a study of CXCR3-negative and CXCR3-positive naive CD8 T cells. TCRdb reanalyzed the 5' RACE reads, giving one entry per CDR3 protein sequence and no DNA. Seen in this sample are around 63,000 distinct CDR3 sequences; the ten most common clones hold around 4.9%. The sequenced material came from naive CXCR3+ CD8+ T cells from blood. These receptor sequences come from a human donor in good health. Some clones in this sample may be carry-over from other donors' samples. Both conserved end residues are part of each CDR3.

TRBJ2-7,TRBV27,CASSPGASYEQYF
TRBJ1-1,TRBV7-5,CISVPEAWKGANTEAFF
TRBJ2-1,TRBV20-1,CSGGGGNEQFF
TRBJ1-1,TRBV27,CASSFTGGLNTEAFF
TRBJ2-1,TRBV10-3,CAISETSDEQFF
TRBJ2-6,TRBV29-1,CSVGGVGANVLTF
TRBJ2-2,TRBV12-3/TRBV12-4,CASSSPLASGASGGTGELFF
TRBJ2-1,TRBV10-2,CASRVDGSSYNEQFF
TRBJ2-3,TRBV28,CASSLTPGLASPDTQYF
TRBJ2-2,TRBV5-1,CASSLGQGSGELFF
TRBJ2-1,TRBV18,CASSPPSGGSYNEQFF
TRBJ1-2,TRBV29-1,CSVGSDLEIYGYTF
TRBJ1-1,TRBV7-9,CASSLTGNTEAFF